This entry concerns a single T cell receptor (beta chain). Its antigen is currently unknown. This sample stems from a study of PD-1 blockade in classical Hodgkin lymphoma. Repertoires were generated with immunoSEQ multiplex PCR, while TCRdb's copy carries only in-frame clones and drops some. The sample shows some 6,800 clones, 65% to 80% of them seen only once. Each patient relapsed following autologous stem cell transplantation, and prior brentuximab vedotin exposure differed. Germline CDR1 is LNHDA and CDR2 is SQIVND (reference sequence). This CDR3 region has 13 residues. The germline V and J ends were trimmed by 5 bases and 0 bases, with 7 bases remaining between them. Study results and limitations: Patients excluded were those beginning nivolumab under 1 year after ASCT.

The clonotype was recovered from a human donor with classical Hodgkin lymphoma. The sample consisted of peripheral blood mononuclear cells (PBMCs), taken at baseline. V gene TRBV19 combines with J gene TRBJ1-2, with D uncertain. DNA of the CDR3: TGTGCCAGTAGTCCCGATCCTAACTATGGCTACACCTTC. Protein product: CASSPDPNYGYTF. The full variable domain, rest sourced from reference TRBV19 and TRBJ1-2, is DGGITQSPKYLFRKEGQNVTLSCEQNLNHDAMYWYRQDPGQGLRLIYYSQIVNDFQKGDIAEGYSVSREKKESFPLTVTSAQKNPTAFYLCASSPDPNYGYTFGSGTRLTVV.